Described below is a single T cell receptor beta chain sequence and its context. Its matching antigen is unknown. Per the original methods: In the immunoSEQ data, sequences were junction-only and lacked quality scores, so filtering differed. TCRdb's copy holds only in-frame clones and misses some; the assay was immunoSEQ multiplex PCR. For V, J and clone size, that table is used; D and trimming come from the DNA. This sample has over 850,000 clones; 75% to 80% occur once, and the top ten carry roughly 0.56%. These data are taken from a study of shared clonotypes between healthy human individuals. Study as a whole: The donor pool was made up of two women and three men aged 18 to 49. Per-donor plates numbered three CD4 naive, three CD4 memory, two CD8 naive and one CD8 memory. The study, taken as a whole, reports: It was the few donors that limited the genetic and exposure-history diversity represented.

V lost 0 bases, J lost 2 bases, and 10 bases lay in between. This CDR3 spans 15 amino acids. CDR1 is MNHEY, CDR2 SVGAGI, per germline. This chain links TRBV6-5 with TRBJ1-1; D gene unclear. Source material: memory CD4+ T cells from PBMCs. Subset noted: CD45RA-negative fraction. This clonotype originated in a man between 18 and 29 years old in good health. Some clones in this sample may be carry-over from other donors' samples. CDR3 loop: CASSYSGGSNTEAFF. The CDR3 DNA is TGTGCCAGCAGTTACTCGGGAGGGTCAAACACTGAAGCTTTCTTT.